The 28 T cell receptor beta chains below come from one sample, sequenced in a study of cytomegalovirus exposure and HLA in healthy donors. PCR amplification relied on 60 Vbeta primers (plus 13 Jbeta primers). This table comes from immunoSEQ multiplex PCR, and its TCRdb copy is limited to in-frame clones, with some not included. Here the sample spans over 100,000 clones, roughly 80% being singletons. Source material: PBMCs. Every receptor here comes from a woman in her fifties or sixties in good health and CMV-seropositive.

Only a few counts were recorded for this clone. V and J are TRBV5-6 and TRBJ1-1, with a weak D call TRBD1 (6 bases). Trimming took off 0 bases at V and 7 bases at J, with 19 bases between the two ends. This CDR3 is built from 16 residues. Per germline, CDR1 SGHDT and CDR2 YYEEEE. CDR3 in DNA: TGTGCCAGCAGCTTGGAGTTGATTGAGAGGGGGGGTGAAGCTTTCTTT. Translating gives CASSLELIERGGEAFF.

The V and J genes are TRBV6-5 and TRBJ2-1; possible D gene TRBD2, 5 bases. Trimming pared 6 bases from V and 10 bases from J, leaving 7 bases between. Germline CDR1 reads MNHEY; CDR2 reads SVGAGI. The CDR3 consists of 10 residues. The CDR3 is CASRREEQFF. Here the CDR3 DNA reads TGTGCCAGCAGGAGGGAGGAGCAGTTCTTC.

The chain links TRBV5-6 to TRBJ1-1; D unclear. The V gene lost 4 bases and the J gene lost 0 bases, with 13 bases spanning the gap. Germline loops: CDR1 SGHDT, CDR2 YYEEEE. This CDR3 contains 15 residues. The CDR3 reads CASSRPSRLNTEAFF. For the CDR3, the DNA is TGTGCCAGCAGCCGCCCATCTCGGTTGAACACTGAAGCTTTCTTT.

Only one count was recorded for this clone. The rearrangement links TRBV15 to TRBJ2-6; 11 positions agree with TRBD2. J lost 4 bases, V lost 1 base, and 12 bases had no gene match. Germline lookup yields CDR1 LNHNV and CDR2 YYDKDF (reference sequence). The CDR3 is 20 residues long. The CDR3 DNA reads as TGTGCCACCAGCAGAGGCCCTGCTAGCGGGGGGTCCTACGGGGCCAACGTCCTGACTTTC. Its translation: CATSRGPASGGSYGANVLTF.

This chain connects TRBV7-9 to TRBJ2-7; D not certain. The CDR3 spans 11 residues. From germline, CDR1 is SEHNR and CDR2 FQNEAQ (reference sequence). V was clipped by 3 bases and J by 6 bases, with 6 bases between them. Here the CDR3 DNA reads TGTGCCAGCAGCTTTGAACTCGAGCAGTACTTC. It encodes CASSFELEQYF.

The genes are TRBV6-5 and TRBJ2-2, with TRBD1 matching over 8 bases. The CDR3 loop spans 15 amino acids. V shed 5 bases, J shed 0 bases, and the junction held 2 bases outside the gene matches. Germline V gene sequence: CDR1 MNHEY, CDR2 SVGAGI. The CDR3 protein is CASSRDRPNTGELFF. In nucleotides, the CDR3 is TGTGCCAGCAGTCGGGACAGGCCGAACACCGGGGAGCTGTTTTTT.

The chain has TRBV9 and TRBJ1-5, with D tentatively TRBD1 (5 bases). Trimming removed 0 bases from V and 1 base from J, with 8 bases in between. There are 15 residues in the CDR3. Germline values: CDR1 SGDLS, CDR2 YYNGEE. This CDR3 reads CASSVEGSSNQPQHF. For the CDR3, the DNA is TGTGCCAGCAGCGTAGAGGGGTCCAGCAATCAGCCCCAGCATTTT.

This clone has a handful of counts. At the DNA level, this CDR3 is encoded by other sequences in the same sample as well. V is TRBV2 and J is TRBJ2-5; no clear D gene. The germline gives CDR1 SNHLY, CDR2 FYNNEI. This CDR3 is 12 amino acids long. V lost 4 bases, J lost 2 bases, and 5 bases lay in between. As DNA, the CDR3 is TGTGCCAGCAGTGGCGGACAAGAGACCCAGTACTTC. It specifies CASSGGQETQYF.

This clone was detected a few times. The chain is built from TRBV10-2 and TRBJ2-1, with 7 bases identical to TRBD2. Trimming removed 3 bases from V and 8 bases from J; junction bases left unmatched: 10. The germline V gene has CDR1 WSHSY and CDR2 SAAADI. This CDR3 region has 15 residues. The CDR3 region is CASSDSASGIDEQFF. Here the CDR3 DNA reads TGCGCCAGCAGTGACTCGGCTAGCGGTATAGATGAGCAGTTCTTC.

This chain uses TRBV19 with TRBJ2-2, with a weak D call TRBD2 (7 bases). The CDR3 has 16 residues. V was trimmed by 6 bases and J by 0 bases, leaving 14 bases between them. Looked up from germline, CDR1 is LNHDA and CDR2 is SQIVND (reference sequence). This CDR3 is CASRTAGAANTGELFF. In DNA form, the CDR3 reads TGTGCCAGTAGGACCGCGGGGGCCGCGAACACCGGGGAGCTGTTTTTT.

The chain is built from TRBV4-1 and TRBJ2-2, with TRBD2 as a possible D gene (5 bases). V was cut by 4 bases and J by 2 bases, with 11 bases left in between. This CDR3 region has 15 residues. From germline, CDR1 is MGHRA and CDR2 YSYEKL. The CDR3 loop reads CASSRIRENTGELFF. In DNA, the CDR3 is TGCGCCAGCAGCCGCATCCGGGAAAACACCGGGGAGCTGTTTTTT.

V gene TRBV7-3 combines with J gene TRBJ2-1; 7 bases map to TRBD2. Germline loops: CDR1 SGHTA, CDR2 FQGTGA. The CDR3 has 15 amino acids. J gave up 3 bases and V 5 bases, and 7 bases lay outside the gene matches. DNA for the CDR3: TGTGCCAGCAGCCTCGGAGCTAGCGGCTACAATGAGCAGTTCTTC. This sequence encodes CASSLGASGYNEQFF. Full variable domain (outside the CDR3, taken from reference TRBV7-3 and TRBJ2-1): GAGVSQTPSNKVTEKGKYVELRCDPISGHTALYWYRQSLGQGPEFLIYFQGTGAADDSGLPNDRFFAVRPEGSVSTLKIQRTERGDSAVYLCASSLGASGYNEQFFGPGTRLTVL.

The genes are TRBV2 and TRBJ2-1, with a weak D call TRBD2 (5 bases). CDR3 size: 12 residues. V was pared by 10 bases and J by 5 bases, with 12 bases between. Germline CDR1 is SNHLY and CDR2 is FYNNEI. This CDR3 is CANFDGNNEQFF. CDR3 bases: TGTGCCAACTTCGACGGGAACAATGAGCAGTTCTTC.

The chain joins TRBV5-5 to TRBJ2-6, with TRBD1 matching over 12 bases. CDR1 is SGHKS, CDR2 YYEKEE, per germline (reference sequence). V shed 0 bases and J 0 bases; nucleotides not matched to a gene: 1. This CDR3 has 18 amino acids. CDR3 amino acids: CASSLGDRGHSGANVLTF. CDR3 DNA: TGTGCCAGCAGCTTGGGGGACAGGGGGCACTCTGGGGCCAACGTCCTGACTTTC.

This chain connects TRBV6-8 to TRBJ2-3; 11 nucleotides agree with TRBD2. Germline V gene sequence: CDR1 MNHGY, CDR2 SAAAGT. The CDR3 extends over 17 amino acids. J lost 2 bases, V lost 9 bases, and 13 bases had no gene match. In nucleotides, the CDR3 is TGTGCCAGGAATCTAGCTAGCGGGGGGCCCAACACAGATACGCAGTATTTT. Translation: CARNLASGGPNTDTQYF.

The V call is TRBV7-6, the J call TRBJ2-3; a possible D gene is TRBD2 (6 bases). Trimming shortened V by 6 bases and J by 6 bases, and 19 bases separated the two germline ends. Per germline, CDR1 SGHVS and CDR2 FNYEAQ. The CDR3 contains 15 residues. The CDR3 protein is CASRLTRGLGDTQYF. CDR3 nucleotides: TGTGCCAGCAGGCTGACACGGGGGTTGGGGGATACGCAGTATTTT.

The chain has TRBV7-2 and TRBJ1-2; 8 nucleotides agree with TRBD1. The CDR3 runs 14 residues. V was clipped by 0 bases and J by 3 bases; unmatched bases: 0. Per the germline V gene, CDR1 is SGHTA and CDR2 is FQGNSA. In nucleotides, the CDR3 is TGTGCCAGCAGCTTAGCGGGACAGGACTATGGCTACACCTTC. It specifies CASSLAGQDYGYTF.

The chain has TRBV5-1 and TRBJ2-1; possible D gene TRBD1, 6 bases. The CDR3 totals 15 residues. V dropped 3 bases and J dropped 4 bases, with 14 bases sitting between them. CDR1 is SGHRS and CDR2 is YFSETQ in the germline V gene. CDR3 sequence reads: CASSWPRDNYNEQFF. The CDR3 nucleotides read TGCGCCAGCAGCTGGCCGAGGGACAATTACAATGAGCAGTTCTTC.

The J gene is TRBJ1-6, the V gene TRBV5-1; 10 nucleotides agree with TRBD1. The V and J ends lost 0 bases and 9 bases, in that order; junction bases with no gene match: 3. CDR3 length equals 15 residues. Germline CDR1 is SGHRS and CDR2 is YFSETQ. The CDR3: CASSLGTGGSSPLHF. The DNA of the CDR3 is TGCGCCAGCAGCTTGGGGACAGGGGGGAGTTCACCCCTCCACTTT. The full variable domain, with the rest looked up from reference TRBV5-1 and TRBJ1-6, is KAGVTQTPRYLIKTRGQQVTLSCSPISGHRSVSWYQQTPGQGLQFLFEYFSETQRNKGNFPGRFSGRQFSNSRSEMNVSTLELGDSALYLCASSLGTGGSSPLHFGNGTRLTVT.

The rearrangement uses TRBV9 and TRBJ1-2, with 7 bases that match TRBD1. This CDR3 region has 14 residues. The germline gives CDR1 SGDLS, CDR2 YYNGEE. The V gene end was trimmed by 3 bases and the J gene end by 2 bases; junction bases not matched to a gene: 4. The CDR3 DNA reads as TGTGCCAGCAGCGCCGGGACAGCAAACTATGGCTACACCTTC. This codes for CASSAGTANYGYTF. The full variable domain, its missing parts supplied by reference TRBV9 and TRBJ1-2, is DSGVTQTPKHLITATGQRVTLRCSPRSGDLSVYWYQQSLDQGLQFLIQYYNGEERAKGNILERFSAQQFPDLHSELNLSSLELGDSALYFCASSAGTANYGYTFGSGTRLTVV.

The DNA of the CDR3 is TGTGCCAGCAGCTTATCTTTGGGGGAGGGTGCTTTCTTT. Amino acids: CASSLSLGEGAFF. The rearrangement joins TRBV7-2 to TRBJ1-1; TRBD1 might be the D (5 bases). Trimming stripped 2 bases from V and 11 bases from J, with 15 bases between. The length of the CDR3 is 13 residues. Germline V CDR1 and CDR2: SGHTA, FQGNSA.

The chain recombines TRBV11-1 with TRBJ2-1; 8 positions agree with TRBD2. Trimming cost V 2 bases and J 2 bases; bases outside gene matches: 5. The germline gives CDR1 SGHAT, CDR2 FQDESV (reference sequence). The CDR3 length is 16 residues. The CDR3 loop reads CASSLNLAGTYNEQFF. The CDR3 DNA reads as TGTGCCAGCAGCTTAAATTTAGCGGGGACCTACAATGAGCAGTTCTTC.

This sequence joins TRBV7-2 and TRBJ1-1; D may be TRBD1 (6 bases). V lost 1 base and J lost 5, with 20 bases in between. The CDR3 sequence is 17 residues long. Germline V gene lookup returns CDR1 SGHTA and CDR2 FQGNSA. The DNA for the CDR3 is TGTGCCAGCAGCTTAGGGGCCCTGACAGGCCGAGGAACTGAAGCTTTCTTT. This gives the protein CASSLGALTGRGTEAFF.

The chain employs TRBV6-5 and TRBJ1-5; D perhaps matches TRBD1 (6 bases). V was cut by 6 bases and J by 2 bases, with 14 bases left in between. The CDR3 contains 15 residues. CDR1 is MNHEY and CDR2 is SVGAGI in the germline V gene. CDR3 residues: CASSSAGGGNQPQHF. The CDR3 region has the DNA TGTGCCAGCAGCTCCGCGGGGGGCGGCAATCAGCCCCAGCATTTT.

CDR3 DNA: TGTGCCAGCTCAGGGATCGCAACTAATGAAAAACTGTTTTTT. It yields the protein CASSGIATNEKLFF. V is TRBV7-9 and J is TRBJ1-4; perhaps TRBD1 as D (5 bases). Germline loops: CDR1 SEHNR, CDR2 FQNEAQ (reference sequence). The CDR3 is made up of 14 amino acids. The V end lost 8 bases, the J end lost 0 bases, and 10 bases lay between the germline ends.

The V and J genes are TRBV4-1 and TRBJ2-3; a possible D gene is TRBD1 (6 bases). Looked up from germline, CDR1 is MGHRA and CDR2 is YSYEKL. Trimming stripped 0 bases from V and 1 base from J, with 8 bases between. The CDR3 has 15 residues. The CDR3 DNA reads TGCGCCAGCAGCCAAGAACAGGGTGGCACAGATACGCAGTATTTT. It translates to CASSQEQGGTDTQYF.

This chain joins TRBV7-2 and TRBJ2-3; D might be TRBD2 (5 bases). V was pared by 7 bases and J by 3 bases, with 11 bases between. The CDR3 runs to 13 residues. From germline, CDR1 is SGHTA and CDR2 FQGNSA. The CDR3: CASNRGATDTQYF. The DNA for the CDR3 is TGTGCCAGCAACCGGGGAGCGACAGATACGCAGTATTTT.

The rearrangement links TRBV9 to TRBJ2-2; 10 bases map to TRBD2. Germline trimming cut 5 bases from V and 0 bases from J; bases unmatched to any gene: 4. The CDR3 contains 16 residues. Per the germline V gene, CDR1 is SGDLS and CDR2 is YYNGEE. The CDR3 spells CASSLAGGTNTGELFF. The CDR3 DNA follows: TGTGCCAGCAGTTTAGCGGGGGGCACGAACACCGGGGAGCTGTTTTTT. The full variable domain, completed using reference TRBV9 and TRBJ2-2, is DSGVTQTPKHLITATGQRVTLRCSPRSGDLSVYWYQQSLDQGLQFLIQYYNGEERAKGNILERFSAQQFPDLHSELNLSSLELGDSALYFCASSLAGGTNTGELFFGEGSRLTVL.